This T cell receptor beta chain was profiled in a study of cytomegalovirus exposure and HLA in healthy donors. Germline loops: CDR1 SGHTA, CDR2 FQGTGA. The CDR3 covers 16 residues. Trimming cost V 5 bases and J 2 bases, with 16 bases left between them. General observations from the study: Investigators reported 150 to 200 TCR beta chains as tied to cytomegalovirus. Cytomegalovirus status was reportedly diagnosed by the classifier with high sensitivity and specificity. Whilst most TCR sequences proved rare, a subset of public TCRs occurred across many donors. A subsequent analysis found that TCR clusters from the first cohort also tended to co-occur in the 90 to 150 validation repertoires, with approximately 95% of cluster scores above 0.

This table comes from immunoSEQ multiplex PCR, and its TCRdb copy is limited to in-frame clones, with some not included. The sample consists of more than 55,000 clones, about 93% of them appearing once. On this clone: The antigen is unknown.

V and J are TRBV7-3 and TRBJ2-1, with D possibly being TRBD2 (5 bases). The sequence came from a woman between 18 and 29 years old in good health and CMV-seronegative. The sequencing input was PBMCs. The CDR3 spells CASSALRGRAYNEQFF. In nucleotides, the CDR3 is TGTGCCAGCAGCGCCCTAAGAGGGCGGGCCTACAATGAGCAGTTCTTC. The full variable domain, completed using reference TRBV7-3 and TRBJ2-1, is GAGVSQTPSNKVTEKGKYVELRCDPISGHTALYWYRQSLGQGPEFLIYFQGTGAADDSGLPNDRFFAVRPEGSVSTLKIQRTERGDSAVYLCASSALRGRAYNEQFFGPGTRLTVL.